These 10 T cell receptor beta chains were sequenced from one sample in a study of chemoradiotherapy in HPV16-positive cancers. The table came from immunoSEQ multiplex PCR; TCRdb's copy has only in-frame clones and leaves some out. In the table there are tens of thousands of clones, 80% of which are singletons. Source: blood, taken from a patient who underwent chemoradiotherapy. The receptors come from a human donor with HPV-associated anogenital cancer.

A few counts support this clone. This rearrangement joins TRBV25-1 to TRBJ1-1; D gene uncertain. CDR3 length equals 12 residues. Germline V gene sequence: CDR1 MGHDK, CDR2 SYGVNS. V was shortened by 3 bases and J by 5 bases, with 7 bases between the two germline ends. The CDR3 loop reads CASSDGSTEAFF. CDR3 nucleotides: TGTGCCAGCAGTGACGGGAGTACTGAAGCTTTCTTT.

This clone was observed once. The chain combines TRBV28 with TRBJ1-2; D unclear. Trimming shortened V by 3 bases and J by 4 bases, and 9 bases separated the two germline ends. The CDR3 sequence is 13 residues long. CDR1 MDHEN and CDR2 SYDVKM come from the germline V gene. CDR3 sequence: CASSFRDVYGYTF. In nucleotides, the CDR3 is TGTGCCAGCAGTTTTCGAGACGTCTATGGCTACACCTTC.

J is TRBJ2-7 and V is TRBV7-6; 7 positions agree with TRBD2. This CDR3 has 15 amino acids. The germline V gene encodes CDR1 SGHVS and CDR2 FNYEAQ. The V gene end was trimmed by 0 bases and the J gene end by 2 bases; junction bases not matched to a gene: 4. Here the CDR3 reads CASSLAGGNTYEQYF. CDR3 sequence (DNA): TGTGCCAGCAGCTTAGCGGGGGGGAATACCTACGAGCAGTACTTC.

This clone appeared a single time. The V and J genes are TRBV25-1 and TRBJ2-1; 9 bases match TRBD1. With 7 bases clipped from V and 10 bases from J, the junction kept 11 bases outside the gene matches. Germline values: CDR1 MGHDK, CDR2 SYGVNS. The CDR3 has 14 residues. CDR3 coding DNA: TGTGCCAGCACCCCAATGGGGACAGGGAGAGAGCAGTTCTTC. Amino acids: CASTPMGTGREQFF.

The genes are TRBV28 and TRBJ2-3, with D uncertain. With 3 bases removed from V and 9 bases from J, the gap between germline ends came to 4 bases. CDR1 and CDR2 (germline): MDHEN, SYDVKM. There are 10 residues in the CDR3. CDR3 in DNA: TGTGCCAGCAGTTTCGGGACGCAGTATTTT. It yields the protein CASSFGTQYF.

V gene TRBV30 combines with J gene TRBJ2-7; 7 nucleotides line up with TRBD1. The CDR3 covers 14 residues. CDR1 GTSNPN and CDR2 SVGIG come from the germline V gene (reference sequence). The J segment lost 0 bases and the V segment lost 2 bases, leaving 4 bases of the junction unmatched. The CDR3 protein is CAWSFKGASYEQYF. The CDR3 bases are TGTGCCTGGAGTTTCAAGGGGGCCTCCTACGAGCAGTACTTC. Full variable domain (outside the CDR3, taken from reference TRBV30 and TRBJ2-7): SQTIHQWPATLVQPVGSPLSLECTVEGTSNPNLYWYRQAAGRGLQLLFYSVGIGQISSEVPQNLSASRPQDRQFILSSKKLLLSDSGFYLCAWSFKGASYEQYFGPGTRLTVT.

This sequence joins TRBV9 and TRBJ2-1, with D possibly being TRBD1 (6 bases). Germline values: CDR1 SGDLS, CDR2 YYNGEE. The V end lost 3 bases, the J end lost 10 bases, and 8 bases lay between the germline ends. CDR3 length: 11 residues. Written as DNA, the CDR3 is TGTGCCAGCAGCGGAGACAGGGAGCAGTTCTTC. Protein product: CASSGDREQFF.

The chain joins TRBV10-3 to TRBJ1-1; a weak D match, TRBD1 (5 bases). This CDR3 spans 13 amino acids. The V end was cut by 3 bases, the J end by 1 base, with 6 bases between. Germline V gene lookup returns CDR1 ENHRY and CDR2 SYGVKD. CDR3 DNA: TGTGCCATCAGTGACAGGGCGAACACTGAAGCTTTCTTT. Translating it yields CAISDRANTEAFF.

The CDR3 bases are TGTGCCAGCAGTTCTACAAGCTATGGCTACACCTTC. Translated, it gives CASSSTSYGYTF. This chain joins TRBV6-5 and TRBJ1-2, with D hard to call. Per germline, CDR1 MNHEY and CDR2 SVGAGI. This CDR3 region has 12 residues. Trimming cost V 4 bases and J 4 bases, with 7 bases left between them.

This chain joins TRBV6-1 and TRBJ1-1, with a weak D call TRBD1 (5 bases). The CDR3 contains 12 residues. Germline assignment: CDR1 MNHNS and CDR2 SASEGT. Trimming stripped 9 bases from V and 5 bases from J, with 13 bases between. The CDR3 DNA follows: TGTGCCAGTGAGCAGGGTGGGACTGAAGCTTTCTTT. It translates to CASEQGGTEAFF.